The TCR beta chain described here comes from a study of blood T cell repertoires in COVID-19 (dated by TCRdb to the early 2020s). Regarding the study in general: Samples from collaborators originated in the United States, Italy and Spain and spanned both the acute and convalescent phases of COVID-19. The prospective study material was composed of cDNA or gDNA derived from T cells, B-cell-depleted T cells, or PBMCs. Deeply sampled blood TCRbeta repertoires from subjects exposed to, actively infected with, or recovered from COVID-19 were included in the dataset. The repertoires were released in a freely available public database meant as a resource for research on the immune response to SARS-CoV-2. Samples were obtained from the ongoing ImmuneRACE study (first 160 participants) and from about 1,300 subjects provided by 6 global collaborators. A de-identified subject ID, COVID-19 status, age in years and sex were almost always included in the sample metadata. Where available, HLA class I and class II types were obtained from metadata supplied by the sample provider rather than from assay-based typing.

The immunoSEQ Assay, a bias-controlled multiplex PCR, was used to amplify TCRbeta CDR3 regions from genomic DNA. In the source study's methods: Within the assay, amplification of reference gene primers was used to estimate how many nucleated cells each sample contained. Sequence reads were collapsed and filtered to measure the absolute abundance of every unique TCRbeta CDR3 rearrangement. Productive Simpson clonality was computed per sample as the square root of Simpson's diversity index over productive rearrangements. The clones in this table, taken by TCRdb from immuneACCESS, are in-frame only. Not every clone is retained; where verified, under half of the shortfall comes from an unresolved V gene, and the cause of the rest is unknown. Clone size and V and J calls were adopted from that table, with D and trimming inferred from the DNA. The sample profile shows about 150,000 clones; 88% of them were found once. 2% to 2.5% of the sample is taken by the ten largest.

Another Seattle source contributed samples from volunteer blood donors who had recovered from COVID-19. Whole blood was collected in K2EDTA tubes by collaborating institutions according to the institutions' own protocols. For TCRbeta analysis, collaborators shipped samples as frozen whole blood, isolated PBMCs, or DNA extracted from either of those sample types. A remark on this clone: Its antigen has not been determined. No much larger clone is present one base from it, and per-base qualities are unavailable.

Via the germline V gene, CDR1 is SGHTA and CDR2 FQGNSA. From its cysteine to its phenylalanine, the CDR3 spans 15 amino acids. Only CDR3 DNA remains: 45 bases, in frame from the first base. Here V drops 0 bases and J drops 7 bases, and the junction holds 8 bases not matched to any gene. Overall results and qualifications from the work: Clinical and demographic metadata were provided uncurated, with the amount varying by source and participant.

Sequenced material: peripheral blood. This sequence originates from a man aged 50 or older who had recovered from COVID-19. The chain couples TRBV7-2 to TRBJ2-7, with 8 bases in between that match TRBD2. CDR3 protein: CASSLASLAGREQYF. The nucleotide sequence is given as TGTGCCAGCAGCTTAGCGTCATTAGCGGGGAGAGAGCAGTACTTC.